These T cell receptor beta chains were read from a single sample in a study of neurological immune-mediated disorders. TCRdb re-analysed the 5' RACE reads in MiXCR, keeping a single row per CDR3 protein. Found here are approximately 100,000 distinct CDR3 sequences, 11% of them singletons; the top ten hold under 4%. The sequenced sample was PBMCs. Every receptor here comes from a female donor with HTLV-1-associated myelopathy (HAM/TSP). The CDR3 runs from the conserved cysteine through the conserved F or W. Fields, in order: CDR3 length, D gene, clone size, V gene, J gene, CDR3 protein, CDR3 DNA. D genes are given only for firm matches. Clone size is given for some rows only: seen once, a few or many times, or a class if the clone is expanded.

12	NA	many	TRBV10-1	TRBJ2-3	CASSEAPHTQYF	TGCGCCAGCAGTGAGGCGCCTCATACGCAGTATTTT
15	NA	NA	TRBV20-1	TRBJ1-6	CSAPVGGVHNSPLHF	TGCAGTGCCCCAGTGGGGGGGGTACATAATTCACCCCTCCACTTT
15	NA	many	TRBV28	TRBJ2-6	CASSQIPSGANVLTF	TGTGCCAGCAGCCAAATCCCCTCTGGGGCCAACGTCCTGACTTTC
13	TRBD1	many	TRBV6-5	TRBJ1-2	CASSQPTGAPYTF	TGTGCCAGCAGTCAACCTACAGGGGCCCCCTACACCTTC
14	NA	many	TRBV5-6	TRBJ2-1	CASRLKGGGNEQFF	TGTGCCAGCAGACTCAAGGGGGGGGGGAATGAGCAGTTCTTC
15	TRBD2	many	TRBV5-1	TRBJ2-1	CASSFGSSGDNEQFF	TGCGCCAGCAGCTTTGGGTCTAGCGGGGACAATGAGCAGTTCTTC
14	TRBD1	many	TRBV5-6	TRBJ2-1	CASRPGQEYNEQFF	TGTGCCAGCAGACCGGGACAGGAATACAATGAGCAGTTCTTC
12	NA	many	TRBV20-1	TRBJ2-2	CSARRFTGELFF	TGCAGTGCTAGAAGGTTCACCGGGGAGCTGTTTTTT
15	NA	many	TRBV5-1	TRBJ2-2	CASSLGASHTGELFF	TGCGCCAGCAGCTTGGGGGCGTCTCACACCGGGGAGCTGTTTTTT
13	NA	many	TRBV5-6	TRBJ2-5	CASSPSLVETQYF	TGTGCCAGCAGCCCTTCCCTTGTTGAGACCCAGTACTTC
20	TRBD2	few	TRBV5-1	TRBJ2-2	CASSYGLAGGRGSNTGELFF	TGCGCCAGCAGCTACGGACTAGCGGGGGGGCGAGGTTCGAACACCGGGGAGCTGTTTTTT
14	NA	many	TRBV5-1	TRBJ1-3	CASSPRGSGNTIYF	TGCGCCAGCAGCCCGAGAGGCTCTGGAAACACCATATATTTT
14	NA	many	TRBV2	TRBJ2-1	CASSSQGTYNEQFF	TGTGCCAGCAGTTCCCAGGGGACCTACAATGAGCAGTTCTTC
16	TRBD1	NA	TRBV11-1	TRBJ2-2	CASSQGQGGDTGELFF	TGTGCCAGCAGCCAGGGACAGGGTGGGGACACCGGGGAGCTGTTTTTT
16	TRBD2	few	TRBV5-1	TRBJ2-1	CASSSTLSGGWNEQFF	TGCGCCAGCAGTTCAACGCTTAGCGGGGGTTGGAATGAGCAGTTCTTC
12	NA	many	TRBV10-2	TRBJ2-1	CASRRWYNEQFF	TGCGCCAGCAGGAGGTGGTATAATGAGCAGTTCTTC
12	NA	many	TRBV20-1	TRBJ2-7	CSAREEGYEQYF	TGCAGTGCTAGAGAGGAGGGATACGAGCAGTACTTC
15	TRBD2	few	TRBV4-1	TRBJ2-7	CASSQVWGGNYEQYF	TGCGCCAGCAGCCAAGTGTGGGGGGGGAACTACGAGCAGTACTTC
13	NA	many	TRBV6-6	TRBJ2-7	CASSPRGKHEQYF	TGTGCCAGCAGTCCGAGGGGTAAACACGAGCAGTACTTC
15	TRBD1	NA	TRBV6-1	TRBJ2-3	CASSVWTGGTDTQYF	TGTGCCAGCAGTGTGTGGACAGGAGGCACAGATACGCAGTATTTT
15	NA	many	TRBV7-2	TRBJ1-6	CASSLEGRVNSPLHF	TGTGCCAGCAGCTTAGAGGGCAGGGTTAATTCACCCCTCCACTTT
14	NA	many	TRBV5-5	TRBJ2-3	CASSSTRAGDTQYF	TGTGCCAGCAGCTCGACGAGGGCCGGGGATACGCAGTATTTT
16	NA	many	TRBV20-1	TRBJ2-3	CSASSWGRDFTDTQYF	TGCAGTGCTAGTAGTTGGGGCAGGGATTTCACAGATACGCAGTATTTT
14	NA	few	TRBV29-1	TRBJ2-3	CSVERGTHTDTQYF	TGCAGCGTTGAAAGGGGGACCCACACAGATACGCAGTATTTT
15	TRBD1	many	TRBV20-1	TRBJ2-7	CSARDLGQDGYEQYF	TGCAGTGCTAGAGATTTGGGACAGGATGGGTACGAGCAGTACTTC
16	TRBD2	many	TRBV5-5	TRBJ2-1	CASSWRTSGGGNEQFF	TGTGCCAGCAGCTGGCGGACTAGCGGGGGGGGTAATGAGCAGTTCTTC
16	NA	NA	TRBV10-2	TRBJ2-7	CASTNEPGRYSYEQYF	TGCGCCAGTACAAATGAACCGGGACGGTACTCCTACGAGCAGTACTTC
12	TRBD2	many	TRBV5-1	TRBJ2-5	CASRWGGETQYF	TGCGCCAGCAGGTGGGGGGGAGAGACCCAGTACTTC
14	NA	many	TRBV6-5	TRBJ2-3	CASSYAGPTDTQYF	TGTGCCAGCAGTTACGCGGGACCCACAGATACGCAGTATTTT
17	NA	few	TRBV4-2	TRBJ1-3	CASSQVGEGVTGNTIYF	TGTGCCAGCAGCCAAGTTGGGGAGGGGGTTACTGGAAACACCATATATTTT
17	NA	many	TRBV5-1	TRBJ2-6	CASSGNSLSSGANVLTF	TGCGCCAGCAGCGGGAACAGTTTAAGCTCTGGGGCCAACGTCCTGACTTTC
14	NA	many	TRBV3-1	TRBJ1-2	CASSQESRDNGYTF	TGTGCCAGCAGCCAAGAGAGCAGGGACAATGGCTACACCTTC
16	TRBD2	NA	TRBV5-1	TRBJ2-1	CASSKNGGANYNEQFF	TGCGCCAGCAGCAAGAACGGGGGGGCTAACTACAATGAGCAGTTCTTC
14	NA	many	TRBV20-1	TRBJ2-3	CSATSLKLTDTQYF	TGCAGTGCTACTAGCCTTAAGCTAACAGATACGCAGTATTTT
17	TRBD2	many	TRBV5-1	TRBJ2-2	CASSLTPSGANTGELFF	TGCGCCAGCAGCTTGACCCCTAGCGGGGCGAACACCGGGGAGCTGTTTTTT
14	NA	many	TRBV28	TRBJ1-5	CASSFPGGYQPQHF	TGTGCCAGCAGTTTTCCGGGGGGTTATCAGCCCCAGCATTTT
14	NA	many	TRBV5-1	TRBJ2-1	CASRVASSYNEQFF	TGCGCCAGCAGGGTTGCGAGCTCCTACAATGAGCAGTTCTTC
13	NA	many	TRBV5-1	TRBJ1-1	CASSSALGAEAFF	TGCGCCAGCAGCTCGGCCCTTGGCGCTGAAGCTTTCTTT
13	NA	many	TRBV20-1	TRBJ2-7	CSARARDNYEQYF	TGCAGTGCTAGAGCCCGGGACAATTACGAGCAGTACTTC
16	NA	many	TRBV5-6	TRBJ2-1	CASSLDVGYSYNEQFF	TGTGCCAGCAGCTTGGATGTGGGGTACTCCTACAATGAGCAGTTCTTC
16	NA	many	TRBV7-8	TRBJ2-7	CASSLGLGRGYDEQYF	TGTGCCAGCAGCTTAGGTCTGGGCAGGGGCTACGACGAGCAGTACTTC